This T cell receptor beta chain was obtained from a study of blood T cells in healthy people across ages. V was pared by 4 bases and J by 0 bases, with 10 bases between. The CDR3 is 14 amino acids. Looked up from germline, CDR1 is SGHRS and CDR2 is YFSETQ. In the case of this clonotype: Its antigen is as yet unknown.

Points from the study as a whole: Older individuals had lower TCR beta diversity per million T cells (the decline was roughly linear). Greater diversity and more naive CD4+ cells were seen in long-lived donors than in aged donors.

For the second PCR, which ran for roughly 7 to 11 cycles, a sample-barcoded 5' primer and a J-beta primer mix were used. Carrying 12 random nucleotides, a template-switch adaptor labeled each individual cDNA molecule. TCRdb called the 5' RACE reads again in MiXCR, with one record for every CDR3 protein. The sample holds roughly 800,000 distinct CDR3 sequences, about 53% seen once. This TCR derives from a man older than 75 in good health. The sample consisted of blood. The chain uses TRBV5-1 and TRBJ1-1; tentatively, D is TRBD1 (5 bases). DNA for the CDR3: TGCGCCAGCAGCCTACAGGACATGAACACTGAAGCTTTCTTT. Encoded protein: CASSLQDMNTEAFF.